This T cell receptor (beta chain) comes out of a study of blood T cell repertoires in COVID-19 (dated by TCRdb to 2019 to 2021). Regarding the research as a whole: The collaborator samples originated in the United States, Italy and Spain and spanned the acute and convalescent phases of COVID-19. A freely available public database, intended as a resource for researchers studying the immune response to SARS-CoV-2, is where the repertoires were released. Samples came from the ongoing ImmuneRACE study (first 160 participants) plus 1,254 subjects from 6 global collaborators. A de-identified subject ID, COVID-19 status, age in years and sex were almost always included in the sample metadata. The prospective study material was composed of cDNA or gDNA derived from T cells, B-cell-depleted T cells, or PBMCs. HLA class I and class II types, where available, came from metadata supplied by the sample provider rather than from assay-based typing. The dataset comprised deeply sampled blood TCRbeta repertoires from subjects exposed to, actively infected with, or recovered from COVID-19. Study-level results and caveats: The quantity of clinical and demographic metadata differed by source and by participant and was supplied without curation.

TCRbeta CDR3 regions were amplified from genomic DNA using the immunoSEQ Assay, a bias-controlled multiplex PCR. Per the source publication's procedure: Within the assay, amplification of reference gene primers was used to estimate how many nucleated cells each sample contained. Sequence reads were collapsed and filtered to measure the absolute abundance of every unique TCRbeta CDR3 rearrangement. For each sample, productive Simpson clonality was calculated by taking the square root of Simpson's diversity index across productive rearrangements. TCRdb limited this immuneACCESS table to in-frame rearrangements with V and J called. A share of clones is missing; checked studies link under half to unresolved V genes, and the rest is unexplained. That table is the source of V, J and clone size, and D and trimming were worked out from the DNA. The sample has about 87,000 clones on record, about 83% of them singletons. The top ten constitute more than 2% of the sample.

The germline V gene specifies MNHEY as CDR1 and SVGAGI as CDR2. The CDR3 runs 14 residues from the cysteine to the phenylalanine. CDR3 DNA only is kept here, 42 bases in frame from base 1. V loses 7 bases of germline sequence and J loses 7 bases, and the interval between the two ends is 17 bases. Only a few counts were recorded for this clone. The antigen it binds to is not known. One base away there is no much larger clone; base qualities are not given. The collaborating institutions used their own protocols to collect whole blood in K2EDTA tubes. For TCRbeta analysis, collaborators shipped samples in one of three forms: frozen whole blood, isolated PBMCs, or DNA extracted from either of those sample types.

The sequence came from a woman in her 70s with acute or convalescent COVID-19. The sample consisted of peripheral blood. The rearranged segments are TRBV6-5 and TRBJ1-5, with TRBD1 as a weak D call on 6 bases. CDR3 sequence: CASNPTGSGQPQHF. The nucleotide sequence is TGTGCCAGCAACCCGACAGGCTCGGGCCAGCCCCAGCATTTT.